This is a list of T cell receptor beta chains from one sample in a study of blood T cell repertoires in COVID-19. The table came from immunoSEQ multiplex PCR; TCRdb's copy has only in-frame clones and leaves some out. The sample has approximately 110,000 clones; roughly nine tenths are singletons. Sequences were obtained from peripheral blood. These receptors all stem from a woman of 80 years or more with acute or convalescent COVID-19. CDR3s include the opening cysteine and the closing phenylalanine or tryptophan. Fields, in order: clone size, D gene, V gene, J gene, CDR3 DNA, CDR3 protein. D genes are given only for firm matches. Clone size is stated in some rows and not others, as once, few, many or a class when expanded.

clone size: .; D gene: .; V gene: TRBV6-6; J gene: TRBJ2-1; CDR3 DNA: TGTGCCAGCAGTTCCCCCGGAGGACCTGAGCAGTTCTTC; CDR3 protein: CASSSPGGPEQFF
clone size: .; D gene: .; V gene: TRBV29-1; J gene: TRBJ2-5; CDR3 DNA: TGCAGCGTTGTCACTCTGGAAGAGACCCAGTACTTC; CDR3 protein: CSVVTLEETQYF
clone size: .; D gene: TRBD2; V gene: TRBV3-1/TRBV3-2; J gene: TRBJ2-5; CDR3 DNA: TGTGCCAGCAGCCTGTTAGCGGGGGCCCAAGAGACCCAGTACTTC; CDR3 protein: CASSLLAGAQETQYF
clone size: .; D gene: .; V gene: TRBV28; J gene: TRBJ1-2; CDR3 DNA: TGTGCCAGCAGACGGGACACTAACTATGGCTACACCTTC; CDR3 protein: CASRRDTNYGYTF
clone size: .; D gene: .; V gene: TRBV10-3; J gene: TRBJ2-5; CDR3 DNA: TGTGCCATCAGTGAACAGGGCGACGGTCGGACCCAGTACTTC; CDR3 protein: CAISEQGDGRTQYF
clone size: .; D gene: TRBD1; V gene: TRBV7-2; J gene: TRBJ2-3; CDR3 DNA: TGTGCCAGCAGCTTAGCTCGGACAGGGTCCACAGATACGCAGTATTTT; CDR3 protein: CASSLARTGSTDTQYF
clone size: .; D gene: TRBD1; V gene: TRBV6-5; J gene: TRBJ1-4; CDR3 DNA: TGTGCCAGCAGACCGGACAGGGTGTGGGAAAAACTGTTTTTT; CDR3 protein: CASRPDRVWEKLFF
clone size: .; D gene: TRBD1; V gene: TRBV28; J gene: TRBJ2-5; CDR3 DNA: TGTGCCAGCAGTTTAACGGGACAGGGAGGACAAGAGACCCAGTACTTC; CDR3 protein: CASSLTGQGGQETQYF
clone size: .; D gene: .; V gene: TRBV7-3; J gene: TRBJ2-7; CDR3 DNA: TGTGCCAGCAGCTTACTGCCCACAGGGACCTACGAGCAGTACTTC; CDR3 protein: CASSLLPTGTYEQYF
clone size: once; D gene: TRBD2; V gene: TRBV18; J gene: TRBJ2-3; CDR3 DNA: TGTGCCAGCTCACCAGATATAGCGGGGGGGAAAAATACGCAGTATTTT; CDR3 protein: CASSPDIAGGKNTQYF
clone size: .; D gene: .; V gene: TRBV27; J gene: TRBJ1-1; CDR3 DNA: TGTGCCAGTCCGAATGGGGGGGAGCATAGGGGGAACACTGAAGCTTTCTTT; CDR3 protein: CASPNGGEHRGNTEAFF
clone size: .; D gene: TRBD2; V gene: TRBV6-5; J gene: TRBJ2-1; CDR3 DNA: TGTGCCACCGGTAGCGGGGGCACATACAATGAGCAGTTCTTC; CDR3 protein: CATGSGGTYNEQFF
clone size: .; D gene: .; V gene: TRBV4-1; J gene: TRBJ1-5; CDR3 DNA: TGCGCCAGCAGCCAAGTACAAACTAGCAATCAGCCCCAGCATTTT; CDR3 protein: CASSQVQTSNQPQHF
clone size: .; D gene: TRBD2; V gene: TRBV30; J gene: TRBJ2-7; CDR3 DNA: TGTGCCTGGACCTTAGGTGGGGGGGCCTACGAGCAGTACTTC; CDR3 protein: CAWTLGGGAYEQYF
clone size: .; D gene: TRBD2; V gene: TRBV25-1; J gene: TRBJ2-3; CDR3 DNA: TGTGCCAGCAGCCTAGCGGGGGGGGCAGATACGCAGTATTTT; CDR3 protein: CASSLAGGADTQYF
clone size: .; D gene: .; V gene: TRBV5-5; J gene: TRBJ2-2; CDR3 DNA: TGTGCCAGCAGCTCTTACAGCACCGGGGAGCTGTTTTTT; CDR3 protein: CASSSYSTGELFF
clone size: .; D gene: .; V gene: TRBV30; J gene: TRBJ1-1; CDR3 DNA: TGTGCCTGGTGCCCCAGGGGGAACACTGAAGCTTTCTTT; CDR3 protein: CAWCPRGNTEAFF
clone size: .; D gene: .; V gene: TRBV27; J gene: TRBJ2-5; CDR3 DNA: TGTGCCAGCGGAGTCCGTCGCGGAGGGAAAGAGACCCAGTACTTC; CDR3 protein: CASGVRRGGKETQYF